These T cell receptor beta chains were read from a single sample in a study of cytomegalovirus exposure and HLA in healthy donors. This table comes from immunoSEQ multiplex PCR, and its TCRdb copy is limited to in-frame clones, with some not included. The table lists a few hundred thousand clones, around 88% of them singletons. Sequencing used PBMCs. The source is a woman aged 18-29 years in good health and CMV-seronegative. The CDR3 runs from the conserved cysteine through the conserved F or W. D genes are given only for firm matches. Expanded clones get a size class; other rows say once, few or many, or leave the size out.

j_call | d_call | clone_size | v_call | cdr3_aa | cdr3_nt
TRBJ1-1 | TRBD1 | NA | TRBV7-2 | CASSTRDSNTEAFF | TGTGCCAGCAGCACCCGGGACAGCAACACTGAAGCTTTCTTT
TRBJ2-1 | NA | NA | TRBV7-6 | CASSSQGMLTNNEQFF | TGTGCCAGCAGCTCGCAGGGTATGCTCACGAACAATGAGCAGTTCTTC
TRBJ1-3 | NA | NA | TRBV27 | CASSPDRGNTIYF | TGTGCCAGCAGTCCCGACAGGGGAAACACCATATATTTT
TRBJ1-1 | NA | NA | TRBV19 | CASRWTAMNTEAFF | TGTGCCAGTAGATGGACAGCAATGAACACTGAAGCTTTCTTT
TRBJ2-2 | TRBD1 | NA | TRBV2 | CASSDVRGPGELFF | TGTGCCAGCAGTGATGTGAGGGGGCCTGGGGAGCTGTTTTTT
TRBJ2-5 | TRBD2 | once | TRBV11-2 | CASSPRSGVQETQYF | TGTGCCAGCAGCCCCAGAAGCGGGGTCCAAGAGACCCAGTACTTC
TRBJ2-1 | TRBD2 | NA | TRBV10-3 | CAISESWLADNEQFF | TGTGCCATCAGTGAGTCGTGGCTAGCGGACAATGAGCAGTTCTTC
TRBJ1-1 | NA | NA | TRBV28 | CASSFTVAEAFF | TGTGCCAGCAGTTTCACAGTGGCTGAAGCTTTCTTT
TRBJ1-5 | TRBD1 | few | TRBV19 | CASSPDRAINQPQHF | TGTGCCAGTAGTCCCGACAGGGCGATCAATCAGCCCCAGCATTTT
TRBJ2-2 | TRBD2 | NA | TRBV30 | CAWSVYSGRAGELFF | TGTGCCTGGAGTGTATACAGCGGGAGAGCCGGGGAGCTGTTTTTT
TRBJ2-1 | TRBD2 | NA | TRBV5-6 | CASSWGTSFINEQFF | TGTGCCAGCAGCTGGGGGACTAGCTTCATCAATGAGCAGTTCTTC
TRBJ2-5 | NA | few | TRBV19 | CASSTTAHVPRSLEETQYF | TGTGCCAGTAGTACGACTGCACACGTCCCTCGGTCATTGGAAGAGACCCAGTACTTC
TRBJ2-5 | TRBD2 | NA | TRBV4-1 | CASSQGPSGTRFYF | TGCGCCAGCAGCCAAGGACCTTCCGGGACTAGATTTTACTTC
TRBJ2-7 | NA | NA | TRBV7-9 | CASSSSGDPLYEQYF | TGTGCCAGCAGCTCATCGGGAGACCCCCTCTACGAGCAGTACTTC
TRBJ2-5 | NA | NA | TRBV28 | CASSLGGYPKETQYF | TGTGCCAGCAGTTTAGGAGGGTATCCAAAAGAGACCCAGTACTTC
TRBJ2-7 | NA | NA | TRBV28 | CASSPGIAYEQYF | TGTGCCAGCAGCCCTGGCATCGCCTACGAGCAGTACTTC
TRBJ1-5 | NA | few | TRBV6-5 | CASSYSYGGAQHF | TGTGCCAGCAGTTACTCCTATGGGGGGGCCCAGCATTTT
TRBJ2-1 | NA | NA | TRBV5-1 | CASSLVQADSYNEQFF | TGCGCCAGCAGCTTGGTGCAGGCCGACTCCTACAATGAGCAGTTCTTC
TRBJ1-2 | TRBD1 | NA | TRBV27 | CASSFQGAQGYTF | TGTGCCAGCAGTTTTCAGGGGGCCCAGGGCTACACCTTC
TRBJ2-1 | NA | NA | TRBV27 | CASSLTGSSYNEQFF | TGTGCCAGCAGCTTAACAGGGAGCTCCTACAATGAGCAGTTCTTC
TRBJ1-2 | NA | NA | TRBV5-4 | CASSKGGTGLSYTF | TGTGCCAGCAGCAAAGGAGGGACGGGACTTAGCTACACCTTC
TRBJ2-1 | NA | NA | TRBV28 | CASSSPPLNEQFF | TGTGCCAGCAGTTCCCCCCCACTCAATGAGCAGTTCTTC
TRBJ2-3 | NA | once | TRBV19 | CASSIFSGGSTGTDTQYF | TGTGCCAGTAGTATATTTTCCGGCGGCTCTACTGGCACAGATACGCAGTATTTT
TRBJ1-1 | TRBD1 | NA | TRBV6-5 | CASSFDLAGGNTEAFF | TGTGCCAGCAGTTTTGACCTGGCAGGGGGGAACACTGAAGCTTTCTTT
TRBJ1-2 | NA | NA | TRBV6-5 | CASSSSGGVGGYTF | TGTGCCAGCAGCTCATCGGGGGGCGTCGGAGGCTACACCTTC
TRBJ1-1 | NA | NA | TRBV5-5 | CASSLGAGRDTEAFF | TGTGCCAGCAGCTTGGGGGCAGGGAGGGACACTGAAGCTTTCTTT
TRBJ1-5 | NA | NA | TRBV2 | CASSRDFSNQPQHF | TGTGCCAGCAGCAGGGACTTTAGCAATCAGCCCCAGCATTTT
TRBJ2-7 | TRBD2 | NA | TRBV4-3 | CASSQYEGAKLAGGLEQYF | TGCGCCAGCAGCCAATATGAGGGGGCCAAACTAGCGGGAGGTCTCGAGCAGTACTTC
TRBJ2-5 | NA | NA | TRBV2 | CAANRVRETQYF | TGTGCCGCCAACAGGGTTCGGGAGACCCAGTACTTC
TRBJ2-5 | TRBD2 | NA | TRBV5-4 | CASSRPGTSRETQYF | TGTGCCAGCAGCCGACCCGGGACTAGTAGGGAGACCCAGTACTTC
TRBJ2-1 | TRBD2 | NA | TRBV4-1 | CASSQDPGLAGNNEQFF | TGCGCCAGCAGCCAAGACCCCGGACTAGCGGGAAACAATGAGCAGTTCTTC
TRBJ2-7 | TRBD2 | once | TRBV28 | CASSTSGRIYEQYF | TGTGCCAGCAGTACTAGCGGGAGGATCTACGAGCAGTACTTC
TRBJ2-5 | TRBD1 | NA | TRBV5-4 | CASSFVPTGGQETQYF | TGTGCCAGCAGCTTCGTTCCGACAGGGGGACAAGAGACCCAGTACTTC
TRBJ2-1 | TRBD2 | NA | TRBV27 | CASRSRRGLAGYNEQFF | TGTGCCAGCAGATCCAGGCGTGGACTAGCGGGTTACAATGAGCAGTTCTTC
TRBJ2-3 | NA | NA | TRBV10-3 | CAISESQDTQYF | TGTGCCATCAGTGAGTCTCAAGATACGCAGTATTTT
TRBJ2-2 | NA | NA | TRBV28 | CACVQSNTGELFF | TGTGCCTGTGTCCAGTCCAACACCGGGGAGCTGTTTTTT
TRBJ1-2 | NA | NA | TRBV5-6 | CASSQGSGYTF | TGTGCCAGCAGCCAGGGTAGTGGCTACACCTTC
TRBJ2-7 | NA | NA | TRBV5-1 | CASSSLGRGAYEQYF | TGCGCCAGCAGTTCTTTGGGGCGCGGGGCCTACGAGCAGTACTTC
TRBJ2-1 | TRBD2 | NA | TRBV6-5 | CASLASGSYEQFF | TGTGCCAGTTTAGCCAGCGGGAGTTATGAGCAGTTCTTC
TRBJ1-1 | NA | NA | TRBV5-4 | CASSLGPGEGAFF | TGTGCCAGCAGCTTGGGCCCAGGGGAAGGCGCTTTCTTT
TRBJ2-2 | TRBD2 | NA | TRBV28 | CASSSAKLGLAGGPGELFF | TGTGCCAGCAGCAGCGCCAAACTCGGACTAGCGGGAGGGCCCGGGGAGCTGTTTTTT
TRBJ2-3 | TRBD2 | NA | TRBV6-5 | CASSYFGEGATDTQYF | TGTGCCAGCAGTTACTTCGGGGAGGGAGCCACAGATACGCAGTATTTT
TRBJ2-3 | TRBD2 | NA | TRBV2 | CASSDPGTSGSTDTQYF | TGTGCCAGCAGTGACCCCGGTACTAGCGGTAGCACAGATACGCAGTATTTT
TRBJ2-1 | TRBD2 | once | TRBV6-5 | CASRERGYNEQFF | TGTGCCAGCAGGGAGCGGGGTTACAATGAGCAGTTCTTC
TRBJ1-4 | NA | once | TRBV6-1 | CAGRGGGGKLFF | TGTGCCGGCCGTGGGGGAGGGGGGAAACTGTTTTTT
TRBJ2-7 | TRBD2 | NA | TRBV9 | CASSVSGGSEQYF | TGTGCCAGCAGCGTATCGGGCGGGAGCGAGCAGTACTTC
TRBJ1-4 | TRBD1 | NA | TRBV5-1 | CASSLLGQGNEKLFF | TGCGCCAGCAGCTTGTTGGGACAGGGGAATGAAAAACTGTTTTTT
TRBJ1-5 | TRBD1 | NA | TRBV4-1 | CASSQAGRGPTGQPQHF | TGCGCCAGCAGCCAAGCTGGCAGGGGGCCTACAGGACAGCCCCAGCATTTT
TRBJ2-7 | TRBD2 | NA | TRBV27 | CASRPQLAGVGDEQYF | TGTGCCAGCAGACCGCAACTAGCGGGAGTAGGCGACGAGCAGTACTTC
TRBJ2-1 | NA | NA | TRBV5-4 | CASSLGTEYNEQFF | TGTGCCAGCAGCTTGGGGACAGAGTACAATGAGCAGTTCTTC
TRBJ2-2 | TRBD1 | NA | TRBV7-6 | CASSLVEHITGEDGELFF | TGTGCCAGCAGCTTAGTTGAGCATATAACAGGGGAAGACGGGGAGCTGTTTTTT
TRBJ2-5 | NA | NA | TRBV7-9 | CASSLAPEETQYF | TGTGCCAGCAGCTTAGCTCCGGAAGAGACCCAGTACTTC
TRBJ2-3 | TRBD2 | NA | TRBV23-1 | CASSHYRTSGRVPDTQYF | TGCGCCAGCAGTCACTACCGGACTAGCGGGAGGGTTCCAGATACGCAGTATTTT
TRBJ2-2 | NA | NA | TRBV7-8 | CASSFSGPELFF | TGTGCCAGCAGCTTTAGCGGCCCGGAGCTGTTTTTT
TRBJ2-5 | TRBD1 | NA | TRBV6-5 | CASSPPGQGQETQYF | TGTGCCAGCAGCCCTCCGGGACAGGGCCAAGAGACCCAGTACTTC
TRBJ2-2 | NA | once | TRBV28 | CASRLRGMSGELFF | TGTGCCAGTCGCCTCCGGGGTATGTCCGGGGAGCTGTTTTTT